One sample yielded the 17 T cell receptor beta chains listed below, sequenced in a study of shared clonotypes between healthy human individuals. Generated by immunoSEQ multiplex PCR, the TCRdb table keeps only in-frame clones and is missing some. The sample holds roughly 1.4 million clones; approximately 98.5% are singletons and the top ten take around 0.33%. Sequenced material: naive CD4+ T cells sorted from blood. The subset here: CD45RA+ positively selected. All receptors derive from a man aged 25-45 years in good health.

The chain recombines TRBV5-1 with TRBJ1-4, with D possibly TRBD1 on 5 matching bases. Germline V lookup: CDR1 SGHRS, CDR2 YFSETQ. The CDR3 is 16 residues long. The germline V and J ends were trimmed by 5 bases and 1 base, with 15 bases remaining between them. CDR3 region: CASRLGRTRTNEKLFF. The CDR3 DNA is TGCGCCAGCAGACTTGGGAGGACAAGAACTAATGAAAAACTGTTTTTT.

The rearrangement joins TRBV5-6 to TRBJ2-1, with TRBD2 matching 7 bases. CDR3 length: 18 amino acids. Looked up from germline, CDR1 is SGHDT and CDR2 is YYEEEE. The J segment lost 1 base and the V segment lost 5 bases, leaving 15 bases of the junction unmatched. CDR3: CASSRGRAPTLSYNEQFF. The CDR3 DNA sequence: TGTGCCAGCAGTCGTGGGAGGGCCCCGACCCTTTCCTACAATGAGCAGTTCTTC.

This sequence joins TRBV5-1 and TRBJ2-5; D gene unclear. CDR3 length equals 14 residues. Trimming shortened V by 0 bases and J by 5 bases, and 11 bases separated the two germline ends. Germline CDR1 is SGHRS and CDR2 is YFSETQ. The CDR3 protein is CASSLANSRETQYF. The CDR3 DNA reads as TGCGCCAGCAGCTTGGCCAACTCTCGGGAGACCCAGTACTTC. The variable domain in full, with the rest retrieved from reference TRBV5-1 and TRBJ2-5, is KAGVTQTPRYLIKTRGQQVTLSCSPISGHRSVSWYQQTPGQGLQFLFEYFSETQRNKGNFPGRFSGRQFSNSRSEMNVSTLELGDSALYLCASSLANSRETQYFGPGTRLLVL.

In the case of this clone: At the DNA level, this CDR3 is encoded by other sequences in the same sample as well. J is TRBJ2-5 and V is TRBV18; TRBD1 agrees at 7 bases. CDR1 is KGHSH, CDR2 LQKENI, per germline. The CDR3 sequence is 13 residues long. V shed 3 bases and J 4 bases; nucleotides not matched to a gene: 2. The CDR3 loop is CASSPPGGETQYF. In nucleotides, the CDR3 is TGTGCCAGCTCACCCCCAGGGGGAGAGACCCAGTACTTC.

The chain employs TRBV7-6 and TRBJ2-7, with TRBD1 matching 9 bases. Germline trimming cut 2 bases from V and 6 bases from J; bases unmatched to any gene: 8. CDR1 SGHVS and CDR2 FNYEAQ come from the germline V gene. The CDR3 is 15 amino acids. CDR3 coding DNA: TGTGCCAGCAGCTTAATCCCGGGACAGGGCGGCGAGCAGTACTTC. Amino acid sequence: CASSLIPGQGGEQYF.

The V call is TRBV9, the J call TRBJ2-1; D is ambiguous. V was trimmed by 0 bases and J by 5 bases, leaving 9 bases between them. CDR3 length equals 14 residues. Looked up from germline, CDR1 is SGDLS and CDR2 is YYNGEE. In DNA, the CDR3 is TGTGCCAGCAGCGTAGTTCCTCAAAACAATGAGCAGTTCTTC. This translates into CASSVVPQNNEQFF. The variable domain in full, completed from reference TRBV9 and TRBJ2-1, reads DSGVTQTPKHLITATGQRVTLRCSPRSGDLSVYWYQQSLDQGLQFLIQYYNGEERAKGNILERFSAQQFPDLHSELNLSSLELGDSALYFCASSVVPQNNEQFFGPGTRLTVL.

The V call is TRBV11-2, the J call TRBJ2-7; D is undetermined. The CDR3 sequence is 12 residues long. The V gene's germline CDR1 is SGHAT and CDR2 FQNNGV. V was trimmed by 3 bases and J by 5 bases, leaving 8 bases between them. The CDR3 here is CASSFGVHEQYF. Written as DNA, the CDR3 is TGTGCCAGCAGCTTCGGTGTGCACGAGCAGTACTTC. Variable domain in full (rest from reference TRBV11-2 and TRBJ2-7): EAGVAQSPRYKIIEKRQSVAFWCNPISGHATLYWYQQILGQGPKLLIQFQNNGVVDDSQLPKDRFSAERLKGVDSTLKIQPAKLEDSAVYLCASSFGVHEQYFGPGTRLTVT.

V is TRBV28 and J is TRBJ2-1; no firm D call. The CDR3 sequence is 13 residues long. Germline V gene lookup returns CDR1 MDHEN and CDR2 SYDVKM. The germline V and J ends were trimmed by 2 bases and 9 bases, with 11 bases remaining between them. The CDR3 bases are TGTGCCAGCAGTTTAAATAACTTTGTTGAGCAGTTCTTC. Its protein product is CASSLNNFVEQFF.

The V and J genes are TRBV18 and TRBJ2-7; TRBD2 is a possible D gene (5 bases). CDR1 and CDR2 (germline): KGHSH, LQKENI. V lost 2 bases and J 13 bases, leaving 18 bases between the germline ends. This CDR3 is 13 amino acids long. The CDR3 DNA reads as TGTGCCAGCTCACCAGTTCGGTCCCACTCGGGATACTTC. Translated: CASSPVRSHSGYF.

The chain has TRBV30 and TRBJ1-2; D call uncertain. The germline V and J ends were trimmed by 3 bases and 4 bases, with 9 bases remaining between them. This CDR3 region has 12 residues. The V gene's germline CDR1 is GTSNPN and CDR2 SVGIG (reference sequence). The CDR3 reads CAWRTVLYGYTF. The CDR3 region has the DNA TGTGCCTGGAGGACTGTTCTCTATGGCTACACCTTC.

This chain links TRBV4-3 with TRBJ2-7; D is perhaps TRBD1 or TRBD2 (5 bases each). Trimming cost V 0 bases and J 2 bases, with 11 bases left between them. Germline CDR1 and CDR2: LGHNA and YSLEER. This CDR3 has 15 residues. CDR3 sequence: CASSQDWGTPYEQYF. As DNA, the CDR3 is TGCGCCAGCAGCCAAGATTGGGGGACCCCCTACGAGCAGTACTTC.

J is TRBJ2-1 and V is TRBV4-1, with 10 bases matching TRBD2. Trimming removed 1 base from V and 10 bases from J; junction bases left unmatched: 7. This CDR3 is 15 amino acids long. The germline V gene encodes CDR1 MGHRA and CDR2 YSYEKL. The CDR3 reads CASSQARLAGVEQFF. CDR3 nucleotide sequence: TGCGCCAGCAGCCAAGCGCGTCTAGCGGGAGTGGAGCAGTTCTTC.

V is TRBV7-2 and J is TRBJ2-1; the D gene is possibly TRBD1 (6 bases). CDR3 length: 16 residues. CDR1 SGHTA and CDR2 FQGNSA come from the germline V gene. The V end lost 4 bases, the J end lost 2 bases, and 15 bases lay between the germline ends. CDR3 loop: CASSSLLGATYNEQFF. The CDR3 DNA sequence: TGTGCCAGCAGCTCCTTGTTGGGGGCCACCTACAATGAGCAGTTCTTC.

J is TRBJ2-7 and V is TRBV5-4; 8 bases are shared with TRBD2. This CDR3 comprises 17 residues. With 4 bases clipped from V and 5 bases from J, the junction kept 17 bases outside the gene matches. Germline-derived CDR1 and CDR2 are SGHNT and YYREEE (reference sequence). In DNA, the CDR3 is TGTGCCAGCAGCGATGTTAGGTCCGGACTAGCTGTCGACGAGCAGTACTTC. As protein: CASSDVRSGLAVDEQYF.

The gene calls are TRBV7-3 and TRBJ2-6; no definite D call. In germline, CDR1 is SGHTA, CDR2 FQGTGA. Trimming left V 4 bases short and J 4 bases short, with 5 bases between. The CDR3 totals 13 residues. CDR3 in amino acids: CASSSRGANVLTF. The CDR3 coding sequence is TGTGCCAGCAGCTCCAGGGGGGCCAACGTCCTGACTTTC.

V gene TRBV28 combines with J gene TRBJ2-1; 8 bases fit TRBD2. The CDR3 length is 14 residues. Looked up from germline, CDR1 is MDHEN and CDR2 is SYDVKM. Unmatched junction bases numbered 4, after V lost 7 bases and J lost 2 bases. This chain's CDR3 is CASIRREAYNEQFF. The CDR3 nucleotides read TGTGCCAGCATACGGCGGGAGGCCTACAATGAGCAGTTCTTC.

The chain links TRBV2 to TRBJ1-1; 7 bases fit TRBD1. J was trimmed by 4 bases and V by 6 bases; bases with no gene match: 5. The germline V gene encodes CDR1 SNHLY and CDR2 FYNNEI. CDR3 length equals 13 residues. The CDR3 sequence is CASRKTGATEAFF. CDR3 bases: TGTGCCAGCAGAAAAACAGGGGCCACTGAAGCTTTCTTT.